This TCR beta chain is from a study of tumor-infiltrating lymphocytes in primary liver carcinoma. Study in general: The patients included men and women who were aged 30 to 69 years. Stage T1-T3 N0M0 tumors measured roughly 4 to 11 cm at most.

Constant-region priming of roughly 490 ng total RNA yielded TCR beta cDNA. Sequencing libraries for TCR beta derived from three nested multiplex PCR rounds that used slightly modified ARM-PCR. A C-beta reverse primer and TRBV1-TRBV30 forward primers served in each of the first two PCR rounds, at 9 to 11 cycles apiece. TCRdb redid the calling of the multiplex PCR reads with MiXCR, one entry per CDR3 protein. The table shows roughly 180,000 distinct CDR3 sequences, with approximately 60% occurring only once. This clonotype was seen only a few times. Its antigen is still unknown. Blood RNA originated from unsorted whole blood, with germline DNA additionally extracted. Notes on the study in general: Tumor-adjacent and tumor-blood pairs shared a smaller degree of overlap than tumor region pairs.

The length of the CDR3 is 16 residues. CDR1 MNHEY and CDR2 SVGEGT come from the germline V gene. V dropped 4 bases and J dropped 2; count of bases not matched to a gene: 7. V gene TRBV6-2 or TRBV6-3 combines with J gene TRBJ2-2, with TRBD2 matching over 7 bases. The source of this sequence is a man between 35 and 55 years old with primary liver carcinoma and hepatitis B virus infection. The sequenced sample was peripheral blood. The CDR3 DNA reads TGTGCCAGCAGTTCTCTGGGAGGGGTCAACACCGGGGAGCTGTTTTTT. This gives the protein CASSSLGGVNTGELFF.